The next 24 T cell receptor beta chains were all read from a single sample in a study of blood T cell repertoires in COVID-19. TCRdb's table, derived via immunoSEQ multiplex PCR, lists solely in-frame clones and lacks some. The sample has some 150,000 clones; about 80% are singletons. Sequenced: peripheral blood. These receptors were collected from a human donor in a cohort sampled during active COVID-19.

In nucleotides, the CDR3 is TGTGCCAGCAGCACCGGGACAGGGGGGGCCTACGAGCAGTACGTC. Translating it yields CASSTGTGGAYEQYV. V is TRBV6-5 and J is TRBJ2-7; 11 bases match TRBD1. In germline, CDR1 is MNHEY, CDR2 SVGAGI. J was trimmed by 2 bases and V by 6 bases; bases with no gene match: 6. CDR3 length: 15 amino acids.

For the CDR3, the DNA is TGTGCCAGCAGTAAAGGACTAGCGGCCCTGGGGACAGATACGCAGTATTTT. This codes for CASSKGLAALGTDTQYF. The chain links TRBV27 to TRBJ2-3, with 10 bases that match TRBD2. CDR1 MNHEY and CDR2 SMNVEV come from the germline V gene (reference sequence). The CDR3 consists of 17 residues. Germline trimming cut 5 bases from V and 3 bases from J; bases unmatched to any gene: 11.

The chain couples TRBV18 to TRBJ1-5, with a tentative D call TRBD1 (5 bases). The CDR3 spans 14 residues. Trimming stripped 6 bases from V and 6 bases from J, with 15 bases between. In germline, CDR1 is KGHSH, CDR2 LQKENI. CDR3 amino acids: CASSALRGAQPQHF. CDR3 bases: TGTGCCAGCTCCGCCCTACGTGGGGCTCAGCCCCAGCATTTT. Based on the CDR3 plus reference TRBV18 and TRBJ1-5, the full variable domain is NAGVMQNPRHLVRRRGQEARLRCSPMKGHSHVYWYRQLPEEGLKFMVYLQKENIIDESGMPKERFSAEFPKEGPSILRIQQVVRGDSAAYFCASSALRGAQPQHFGDGTRLSIL.

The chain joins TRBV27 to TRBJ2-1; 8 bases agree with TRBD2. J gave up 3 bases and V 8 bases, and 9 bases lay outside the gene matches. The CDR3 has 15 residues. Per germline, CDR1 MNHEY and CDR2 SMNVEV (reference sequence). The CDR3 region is CASGPGGALYNEQFF. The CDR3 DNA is TGTGCCAGCGGACCCGGGGGGGCTCTCTACAATGAGCAGTTCTTC.

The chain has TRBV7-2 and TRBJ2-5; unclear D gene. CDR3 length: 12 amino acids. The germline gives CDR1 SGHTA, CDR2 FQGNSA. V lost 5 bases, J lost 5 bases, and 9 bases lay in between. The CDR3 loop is CASSPSRETQYF. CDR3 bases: TGTGCCAGCAGCCCTAGTCGGGAGACCCAGTACTTC.

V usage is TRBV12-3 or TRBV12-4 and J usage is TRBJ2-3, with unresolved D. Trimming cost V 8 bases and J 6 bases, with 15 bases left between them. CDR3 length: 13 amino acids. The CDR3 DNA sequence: TGTGCCAGCGGAAGCGTAGGATTGGATACGCAGTATTTT. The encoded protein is CASGSVGLDTQYF.

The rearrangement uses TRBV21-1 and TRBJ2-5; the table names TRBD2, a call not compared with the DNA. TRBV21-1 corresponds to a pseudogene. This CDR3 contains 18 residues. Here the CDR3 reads CASSKGLVVAGMEETQYF. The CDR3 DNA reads TGTGCCAGCAGCAAAGGCCTGGTTGTAGCGGGAATGGAAGAGACCCAGTACTTC.

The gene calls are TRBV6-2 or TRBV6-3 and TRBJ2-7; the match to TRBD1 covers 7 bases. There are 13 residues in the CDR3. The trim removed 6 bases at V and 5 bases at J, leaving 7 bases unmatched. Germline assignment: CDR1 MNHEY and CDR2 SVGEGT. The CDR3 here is CASSRDRVHEQYF. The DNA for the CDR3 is TGTGCCAGCAGCCGAGACAGGGTCCACGAGCAGTACTTC.

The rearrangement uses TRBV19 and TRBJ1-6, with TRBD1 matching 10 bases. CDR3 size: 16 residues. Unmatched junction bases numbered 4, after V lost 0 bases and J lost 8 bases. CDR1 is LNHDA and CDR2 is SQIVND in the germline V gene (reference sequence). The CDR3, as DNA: TGTGCCAGTAGTATAGAAGGACAGGGGGTTTATTCACCCCTCCACTTT. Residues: CASSIEGQGVYSPLHF.

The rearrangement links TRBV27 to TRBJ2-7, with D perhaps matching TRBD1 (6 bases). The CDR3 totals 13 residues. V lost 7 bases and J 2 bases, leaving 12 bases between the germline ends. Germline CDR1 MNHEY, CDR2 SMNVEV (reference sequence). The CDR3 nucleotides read TGTGCCAGCAAAAGGCAGGGGCCCTACGAGCAGTACTTC. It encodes CASKRQGPYEQYF.

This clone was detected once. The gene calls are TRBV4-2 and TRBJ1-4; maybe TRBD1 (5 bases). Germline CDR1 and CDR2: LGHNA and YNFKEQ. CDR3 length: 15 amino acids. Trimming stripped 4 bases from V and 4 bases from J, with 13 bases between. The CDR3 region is CASSRVGGGNEKLFF. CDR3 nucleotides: TGTGCCAGCAGCCGCGTTGGGGGGGGTAATGAAAAACTGTTTTTT.

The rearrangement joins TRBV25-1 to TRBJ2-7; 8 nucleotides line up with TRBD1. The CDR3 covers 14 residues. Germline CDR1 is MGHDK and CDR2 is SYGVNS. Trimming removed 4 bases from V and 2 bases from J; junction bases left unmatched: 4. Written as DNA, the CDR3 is TGTGCCAGCAGTGGGCGGGGACAGGCCTACGAGCAGTACTTC. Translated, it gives CASSGRGQAYEQYF.

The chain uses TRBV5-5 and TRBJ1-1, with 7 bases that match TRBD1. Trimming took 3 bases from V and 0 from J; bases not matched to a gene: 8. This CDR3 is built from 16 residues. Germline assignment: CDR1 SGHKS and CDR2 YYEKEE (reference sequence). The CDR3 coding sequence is TGTGCCAGCAGCTACCGGGGGACAGCAATGAACACTGAAGCTTTCTTT. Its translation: CASSYRGTAMNTEAFF.

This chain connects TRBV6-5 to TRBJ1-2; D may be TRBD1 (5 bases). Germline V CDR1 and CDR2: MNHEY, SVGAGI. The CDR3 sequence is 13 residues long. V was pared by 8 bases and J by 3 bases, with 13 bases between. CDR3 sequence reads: CASAARVDYGYTF. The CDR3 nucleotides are TGTGCCAGCGCGGCCAGGGTGGACTATGGCTACACCTTC.

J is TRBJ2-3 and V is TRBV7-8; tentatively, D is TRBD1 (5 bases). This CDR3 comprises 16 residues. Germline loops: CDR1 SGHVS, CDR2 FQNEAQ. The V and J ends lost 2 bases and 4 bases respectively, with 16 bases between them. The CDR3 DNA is TGTGCCAGCAGCTTATTGGGGCTCCGAAGAGCAGATACGCAGTATTTT. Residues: CASSLLGLRRADTQYF.

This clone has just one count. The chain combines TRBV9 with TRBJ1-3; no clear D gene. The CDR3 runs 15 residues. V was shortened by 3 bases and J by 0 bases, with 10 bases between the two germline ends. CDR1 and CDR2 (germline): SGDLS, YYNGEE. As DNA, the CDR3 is TGTGCCAGCAGCGCAGGACTTGTCTCTGGAAACACCATATATTTT. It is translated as CASSAGLVSGNTIYF.

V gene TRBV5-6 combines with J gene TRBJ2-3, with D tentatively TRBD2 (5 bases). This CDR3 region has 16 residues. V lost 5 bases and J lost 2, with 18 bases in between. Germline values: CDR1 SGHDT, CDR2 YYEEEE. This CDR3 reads CASSIERMRFTDTQYF. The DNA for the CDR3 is TGTGCCAGCAGTATTGAGCGGATGAGATTCACAGATACGCAGTATTTT.

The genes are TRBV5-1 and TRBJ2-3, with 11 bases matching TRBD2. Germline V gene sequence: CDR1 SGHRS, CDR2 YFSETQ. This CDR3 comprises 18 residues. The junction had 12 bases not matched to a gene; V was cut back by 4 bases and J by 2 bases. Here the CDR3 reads CASSEKRLAGTLTDTQYF. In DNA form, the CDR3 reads TGCGCCAGCAGCGAAAAAAGACTAGCGGGAACCCTCACAGATACGCAGTATTTT.

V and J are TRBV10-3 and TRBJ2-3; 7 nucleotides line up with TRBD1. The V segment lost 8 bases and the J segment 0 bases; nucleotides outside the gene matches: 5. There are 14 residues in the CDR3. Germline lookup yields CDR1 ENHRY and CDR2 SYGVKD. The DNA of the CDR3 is TGTGCCATCGGTACAGGGGCTAGCACAGATACGCAGTATTTT. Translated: CAIGTGASTDTQYF.

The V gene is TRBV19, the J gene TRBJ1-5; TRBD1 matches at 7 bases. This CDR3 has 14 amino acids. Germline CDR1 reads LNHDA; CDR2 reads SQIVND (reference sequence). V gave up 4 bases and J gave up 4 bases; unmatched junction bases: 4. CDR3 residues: CASSTTGRNQPQHF. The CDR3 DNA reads TGTGCCAGTAGTACGACAGGGAGGAATCAGCCCCAGCATTTT.

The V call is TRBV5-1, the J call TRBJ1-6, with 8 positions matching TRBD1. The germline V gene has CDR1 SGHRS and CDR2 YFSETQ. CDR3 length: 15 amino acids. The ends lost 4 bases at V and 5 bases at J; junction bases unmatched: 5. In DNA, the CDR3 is TGCGCCAGCAGCCTGGGGACAGGAAATAATTCACCCCTCCACTTT. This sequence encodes CASSLGTGNNSPLHF.

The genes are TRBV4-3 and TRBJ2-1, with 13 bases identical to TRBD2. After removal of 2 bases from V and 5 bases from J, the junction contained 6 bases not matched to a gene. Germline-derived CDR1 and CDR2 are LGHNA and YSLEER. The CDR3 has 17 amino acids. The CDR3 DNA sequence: TGCGCCAGCAGCCAACCCGACGGACTAGCGGGGGACAATGAGCAGTTCTTC. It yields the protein CASSQPDGLAGDNEQFF.

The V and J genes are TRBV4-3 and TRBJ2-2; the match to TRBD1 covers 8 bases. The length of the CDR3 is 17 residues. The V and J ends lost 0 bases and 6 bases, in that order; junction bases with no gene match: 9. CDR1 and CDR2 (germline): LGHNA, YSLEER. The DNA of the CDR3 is TGCGCCAGCAGCCAAGATTTCAGGACAGGGCGGGCCGGGGAGCTGTTTTTT. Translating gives CASSQDFRTGRAGELFF.

The CDR3 coding sequence is TGTGCCAGCAGAATGACTGTGAACACTGAAGCTTTCTTT. It is translated as CASRMTVNTEAFF. The chain couples TRBV12-3 or TRBV12-4 to TRBJ1-1, with D uncertain. The CDR3 spans 13 residues. V was shortened by 6 bases and J by 0 bases, with 8 bases between the two germline ends.